This T cell receptor beta chain was observed in a study of T cell responses to AZD1222 COVID-19 vaccine. Study results and limitations: Scientists sampled the repertoires only once the peak T cell response had passed. CD4 TCRs covered the whole spike, strongest at regions 160-218 and 743-854.

The germline V and J ends were trimmed by 3 bases and 8 bases, with 17 bases remaining between them. This CDR3 is built from 15 residues. Germline V gives CDR1 LNHDA, CDR2 SQIVND (reference sequence). A word on this clone: Its antigen remains unknown.

This table comes from immunoSEQ multiplex PCR, and its TCRdb copy is limited to in-frame clones, with some not included. Among around 78,000 clones listed, 80% to 85% were seen once. The V and J genes are TRBV19 and TRBJ2-1, with unresolved D. This clonotype was obtained from an adult in good health. Source: peripheral blood, taken on day 0 of AZD1222 vaccination. In DNA form, the CDR3 reads TGTGCCAGTAGTATGGCACCCCCCCGCTGGGATGAGCAGTTCTTC. Amino acid sequence: CASSMAPPRWDEQFF.